Below are 5 T cell receptor beta chains sequenced from a single sample in a study of T cell responses to AZD1222 COVID-19 vaccine. This table comes from immunoSEQ multiplex PCR, and its TCRdb copy is limited to in-frame clones, with some not included. The top ten hold 1.2% to 1.5% of the sample, which has 150,000 or so clones, 92% seen once. The material sequenced was peripheral blood, taken on day 0 of AZD1222 vaccination. These receptors originate from an adult in good health.

The chain carries TRBV2 and TRBJ1-2; D is unclear. The CDR3 spans 13 residues. Trimming stripped 4 bases from V and 3 bases from J, with 9 bases between. The germline V gene has CDR1 SNHLY and CDR2 FYNNEI. The CDR3 reads CASSGQEHYGYTF. The CDR3 nucleotides read TGTGCCAGCAGTGGGCAGGAGCACTATGGCTACACCTTC.

The chain couples TRBV15 to TRBJ2-3; a possible D gene is TRBD2 (6 bases). With 2 bases removed from V and 1 base from J, the gap between germline ends came to 16 bases. The CDR3 loop spans 17 amino acids. Germline lookup yields CDR1 LNHNV and CDR2 YYDKDF (reference sequence). The CDR3 DNA sequence: TGTGCCACCAGCAGAACCATAGCGGCAGTTGGCACAGATACGCAGTATTTT. The encoded protein is CATSRTIAAVGTDTQYF.

The chain uses TRBV30 and TRBJ2-2; D remains ambiguous. The CDR3 is 13 amino acids. V was trimmed by 1 base and J by 8 bases, leaving 11 bases between them. In germline, CDR1 is GTSNPN, CDR2 SVGIG (reference sequence). CDR3 region: CAWSGLQGGELFF. For the CDR3, the DNA is TGTGCCTGGAGTGGACTTCAAGGTGGGGAGCTGTTTTTT.

This clone was recorded once. The rearrangement uses TRBV12-5 and TRBJ1-1; D not resolved. CDR3 size: 11 residues. In germline, CDR1 is LGHNT, CDR2 FRNRAP. Trimming removed 6 bases at V and 4 bases at J, with 6 bases between. For the CDR3, the DNA is TGTGCTAGTGGAGGCGGCACTGAAGCTTTCTTT. Protein product: CASGGGTEAFF. The full variable domain, with the rest looked up from reference TRBV12-5 and TRBJ1-1, is DARVTQTPRHKVTEMGQEVTMRCQPILGHNTVFWYRQTMMQGLELLAYFRNRAPLDDSGMPKDRFSAEMPDATLATLKIQPSEPRDSAVYFCASGGGTEAFFGQGTRLTVV.

This chain joins TRBV19 and TRBJ1-1; TRBD1 matches at 9 bases. This CDR3 has 15 residues. V shed 0 bases and J 6 bases; nucleotides not matched to a gene: 5. Germline CDR1 LNHDA, CDR2 SQIVND (reference sequence). CDR3 bases: TGTGCCAGTAGTATAGAGGACAGGGGAGGCGCTGAAGCTTTCTTT. This encodes CASSIEDRGGAEAFF.